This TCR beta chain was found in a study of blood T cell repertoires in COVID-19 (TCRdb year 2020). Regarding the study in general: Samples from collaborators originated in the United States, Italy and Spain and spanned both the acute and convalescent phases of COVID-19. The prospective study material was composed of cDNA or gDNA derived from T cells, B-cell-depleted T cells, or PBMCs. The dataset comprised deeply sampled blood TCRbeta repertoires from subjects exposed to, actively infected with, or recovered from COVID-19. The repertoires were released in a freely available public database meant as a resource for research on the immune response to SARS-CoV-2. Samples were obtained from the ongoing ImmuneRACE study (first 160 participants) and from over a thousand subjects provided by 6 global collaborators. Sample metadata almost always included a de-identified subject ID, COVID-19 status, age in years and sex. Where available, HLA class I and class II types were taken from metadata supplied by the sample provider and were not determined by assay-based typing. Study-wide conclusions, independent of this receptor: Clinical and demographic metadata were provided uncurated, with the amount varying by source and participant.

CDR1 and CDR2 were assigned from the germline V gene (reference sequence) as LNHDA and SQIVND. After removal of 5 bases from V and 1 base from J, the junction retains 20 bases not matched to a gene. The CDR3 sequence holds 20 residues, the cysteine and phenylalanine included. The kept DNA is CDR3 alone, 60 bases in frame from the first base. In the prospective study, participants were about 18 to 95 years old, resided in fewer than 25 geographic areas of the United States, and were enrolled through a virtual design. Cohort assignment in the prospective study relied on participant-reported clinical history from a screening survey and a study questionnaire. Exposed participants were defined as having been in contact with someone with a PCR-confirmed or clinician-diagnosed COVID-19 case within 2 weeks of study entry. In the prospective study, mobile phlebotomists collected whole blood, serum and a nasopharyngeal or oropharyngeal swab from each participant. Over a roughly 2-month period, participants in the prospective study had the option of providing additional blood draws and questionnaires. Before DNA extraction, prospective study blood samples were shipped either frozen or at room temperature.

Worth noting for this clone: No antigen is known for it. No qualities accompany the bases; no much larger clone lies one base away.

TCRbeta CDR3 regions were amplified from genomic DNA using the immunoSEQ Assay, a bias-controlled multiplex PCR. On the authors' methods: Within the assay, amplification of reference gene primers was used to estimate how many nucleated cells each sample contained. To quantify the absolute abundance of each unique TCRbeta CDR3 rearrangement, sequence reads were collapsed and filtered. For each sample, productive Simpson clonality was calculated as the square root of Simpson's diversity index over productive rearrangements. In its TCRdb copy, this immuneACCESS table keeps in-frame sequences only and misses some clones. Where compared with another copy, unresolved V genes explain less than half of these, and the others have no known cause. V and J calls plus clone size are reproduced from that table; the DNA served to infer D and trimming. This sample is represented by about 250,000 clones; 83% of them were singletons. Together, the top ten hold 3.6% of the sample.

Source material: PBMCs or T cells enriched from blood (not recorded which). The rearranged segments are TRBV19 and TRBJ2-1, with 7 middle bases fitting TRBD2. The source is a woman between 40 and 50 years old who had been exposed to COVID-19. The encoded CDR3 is CASSAGNAGVITPSYNEQFF. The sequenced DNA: TGTGCCAGTAGTGCTGGTAACGCGGGGGTAATTACCCCATCCTACAATGAGCAGTTCTTC.